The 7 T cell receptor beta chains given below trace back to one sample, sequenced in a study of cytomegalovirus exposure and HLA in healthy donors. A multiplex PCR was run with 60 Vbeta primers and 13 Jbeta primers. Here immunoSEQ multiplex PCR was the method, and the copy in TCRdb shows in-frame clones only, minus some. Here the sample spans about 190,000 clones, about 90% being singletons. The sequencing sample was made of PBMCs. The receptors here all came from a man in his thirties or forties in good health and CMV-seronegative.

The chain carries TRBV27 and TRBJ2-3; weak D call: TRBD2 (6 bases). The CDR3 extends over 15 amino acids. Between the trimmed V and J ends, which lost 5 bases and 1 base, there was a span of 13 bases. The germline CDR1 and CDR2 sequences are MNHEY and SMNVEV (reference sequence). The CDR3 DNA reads TGTGCCAGCAGTCCTCGGGGGACCCGCACAGATACGCAGTATTTT. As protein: CASSPRGTRTDTQYF.

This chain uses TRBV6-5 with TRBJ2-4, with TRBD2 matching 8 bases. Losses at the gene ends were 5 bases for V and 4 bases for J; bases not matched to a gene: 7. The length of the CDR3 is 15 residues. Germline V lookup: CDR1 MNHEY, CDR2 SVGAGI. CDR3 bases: TGTGCCAGCAGTATTAGTAGCGGGGCGAAAAACATTCAGTACTTC. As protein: CASSISSGAKNIQYF.

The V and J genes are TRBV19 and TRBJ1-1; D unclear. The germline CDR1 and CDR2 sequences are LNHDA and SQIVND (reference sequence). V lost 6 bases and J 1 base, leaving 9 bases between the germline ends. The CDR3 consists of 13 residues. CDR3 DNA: TGTGCCAGTAGCACATGGAGGAACACTGAAGCTTTCTTT. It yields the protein CASSTWRNTEAFF.

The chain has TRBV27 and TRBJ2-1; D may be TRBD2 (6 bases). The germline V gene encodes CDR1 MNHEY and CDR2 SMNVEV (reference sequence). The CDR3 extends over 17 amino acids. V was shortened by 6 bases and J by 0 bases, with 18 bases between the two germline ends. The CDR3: CASSPWGRGSSYNEQFF. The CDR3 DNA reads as TGTGCCAGCAGCCCCTGGGGTCGGGGGAGCTCCTACAATGAGCAGTTCTTC.

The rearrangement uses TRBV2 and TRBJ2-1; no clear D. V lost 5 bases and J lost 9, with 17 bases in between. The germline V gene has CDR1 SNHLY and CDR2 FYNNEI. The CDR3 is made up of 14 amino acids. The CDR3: CASSPETTVPEQFF. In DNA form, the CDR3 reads TGTGCCAGCAGTCCAGAAACCACAGTACCTGAGCAGTTCTTC.

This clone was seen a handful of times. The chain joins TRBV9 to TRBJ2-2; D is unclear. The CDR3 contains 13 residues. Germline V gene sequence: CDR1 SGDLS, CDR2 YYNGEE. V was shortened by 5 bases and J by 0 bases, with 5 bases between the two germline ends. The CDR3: CASRSTNTGELFF. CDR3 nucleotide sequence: TGTGCCAGCAGGAGCACGAACACCGGGGAGCTGTTTTTT.

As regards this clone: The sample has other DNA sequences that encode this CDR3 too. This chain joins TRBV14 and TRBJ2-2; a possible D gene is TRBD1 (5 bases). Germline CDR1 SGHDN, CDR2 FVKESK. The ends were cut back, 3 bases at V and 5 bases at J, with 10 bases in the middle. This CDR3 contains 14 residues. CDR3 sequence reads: CASSHRGYTGELFF. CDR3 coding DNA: TGTGCCAGCAGCCATAGGGGTTATACCGGGGAGCTGTTTTTT.